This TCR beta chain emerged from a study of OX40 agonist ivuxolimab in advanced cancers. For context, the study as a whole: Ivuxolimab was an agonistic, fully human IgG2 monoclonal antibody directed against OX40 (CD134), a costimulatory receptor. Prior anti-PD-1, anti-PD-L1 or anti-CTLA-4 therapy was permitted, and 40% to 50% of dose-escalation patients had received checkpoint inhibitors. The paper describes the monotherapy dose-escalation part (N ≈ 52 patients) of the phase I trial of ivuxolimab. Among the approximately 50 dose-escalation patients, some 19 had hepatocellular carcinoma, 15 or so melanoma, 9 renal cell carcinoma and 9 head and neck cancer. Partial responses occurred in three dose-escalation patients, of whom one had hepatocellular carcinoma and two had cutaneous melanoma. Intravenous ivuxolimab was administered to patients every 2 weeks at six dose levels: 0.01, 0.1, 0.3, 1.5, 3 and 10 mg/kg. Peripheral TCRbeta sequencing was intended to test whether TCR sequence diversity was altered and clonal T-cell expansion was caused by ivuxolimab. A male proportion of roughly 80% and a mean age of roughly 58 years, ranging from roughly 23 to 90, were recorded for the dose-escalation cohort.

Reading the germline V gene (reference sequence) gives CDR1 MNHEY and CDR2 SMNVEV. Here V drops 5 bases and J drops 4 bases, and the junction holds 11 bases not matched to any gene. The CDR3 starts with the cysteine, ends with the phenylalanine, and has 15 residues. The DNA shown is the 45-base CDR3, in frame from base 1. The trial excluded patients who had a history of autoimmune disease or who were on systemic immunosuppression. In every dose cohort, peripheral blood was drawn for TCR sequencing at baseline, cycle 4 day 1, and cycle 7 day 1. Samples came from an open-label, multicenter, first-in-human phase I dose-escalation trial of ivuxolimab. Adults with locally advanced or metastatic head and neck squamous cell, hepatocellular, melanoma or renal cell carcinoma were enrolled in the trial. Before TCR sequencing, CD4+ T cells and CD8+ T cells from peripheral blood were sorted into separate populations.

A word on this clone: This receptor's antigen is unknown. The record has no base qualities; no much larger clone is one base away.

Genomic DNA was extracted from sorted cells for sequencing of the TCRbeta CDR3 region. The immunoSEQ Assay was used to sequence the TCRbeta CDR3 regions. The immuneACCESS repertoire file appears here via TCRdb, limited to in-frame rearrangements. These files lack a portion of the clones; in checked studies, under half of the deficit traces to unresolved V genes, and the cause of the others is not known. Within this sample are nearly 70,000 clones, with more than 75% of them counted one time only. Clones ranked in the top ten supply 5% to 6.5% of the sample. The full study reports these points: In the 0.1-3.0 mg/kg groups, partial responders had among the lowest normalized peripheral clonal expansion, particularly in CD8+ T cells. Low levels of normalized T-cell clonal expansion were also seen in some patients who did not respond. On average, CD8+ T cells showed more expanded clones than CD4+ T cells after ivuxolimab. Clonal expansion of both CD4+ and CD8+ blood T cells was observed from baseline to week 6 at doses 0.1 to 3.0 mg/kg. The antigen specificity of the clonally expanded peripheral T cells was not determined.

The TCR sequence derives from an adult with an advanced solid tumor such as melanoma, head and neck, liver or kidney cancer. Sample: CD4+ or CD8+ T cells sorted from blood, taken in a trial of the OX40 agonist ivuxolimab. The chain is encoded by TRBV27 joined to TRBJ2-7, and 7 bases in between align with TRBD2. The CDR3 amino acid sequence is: CASSHTLAGVYEQYF. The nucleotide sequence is TGTGCCAGCAGTCACACCCTGGCGGGAGTTTACGAGCAGTACTTC.